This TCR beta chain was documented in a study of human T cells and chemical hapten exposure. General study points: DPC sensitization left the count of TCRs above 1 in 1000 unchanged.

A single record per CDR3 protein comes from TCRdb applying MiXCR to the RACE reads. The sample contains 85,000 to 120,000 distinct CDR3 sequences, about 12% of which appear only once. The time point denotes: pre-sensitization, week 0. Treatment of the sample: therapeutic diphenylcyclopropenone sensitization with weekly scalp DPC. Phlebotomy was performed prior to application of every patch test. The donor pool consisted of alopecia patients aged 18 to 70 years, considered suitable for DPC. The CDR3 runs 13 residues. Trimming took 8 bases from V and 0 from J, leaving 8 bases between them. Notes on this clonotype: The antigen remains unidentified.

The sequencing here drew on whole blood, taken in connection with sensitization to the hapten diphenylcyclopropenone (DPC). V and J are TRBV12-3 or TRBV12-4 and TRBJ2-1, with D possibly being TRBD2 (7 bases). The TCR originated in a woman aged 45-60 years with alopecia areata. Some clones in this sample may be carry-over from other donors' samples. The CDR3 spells CASRGASYNEQFF. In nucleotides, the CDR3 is TGTGCCAGCCGGGGGGCCTCCTACAATGAGCAGTTCTTC.